This TCR beta chain was found in a study of control samples from healthy donors and cancer patients. The CDR3 consists of 15 residues. Germline V CDR1 and CDR2: KGHSH, LQKENI. Trimming removed 3 bases from V and 10 bases from J; junction bases left unmatched: 10. TCRdb's copy holds only in-frame clones and misses some; the assay was immunoSEQ multiplex PCR. The data show 79,000 or so clones, 85% to 90% seen once. The material sequenced was PBMCs. The chain joins TRBV18 to TRBJ2-1; TRBD1 agrees at 9 bases. This TCR was sampled from a woman aged 45 to 65 with colorectal cancer. This chain's CDR3 is CASSPGTGRFDEQFF. CDR3 nucleotide sequence: TGTGCCAGCTCACCTGGGACAGGGCGGTTCGACGAGCAGTTCTTC.